This entry describes one T cell receptor beta chain. Its antigen is unidentified. These data are taken from a study of CD8 T cells in ankylosing spondylitis. Findings and limits, study-wide: Enrichment of disease-linked clones was reportedly significant in matched ankylosing spondylitis synovial fluid. Existing reports had already noted some motif variants in reactive arthritis synovial fluid and blood. The disease-linked clones had a CD8+ phenotype and low blood frequencies. Ankylosing spondylitis blood seemed to carry a telltale TCR beta motif made of under ten highly homologous variants.

After removal of 6 bases from V and 5 bases from J, the junction contained 8 bases not matched to a gene. Germline CDR1 MNHNS, CDR2 SASEGT. This CDR3 region has 15 residues. Library preparation for TCR beta used quantitative 5'-RACE with molecular barcodes. TCRdb recomputed calls from the 5' RACE reads with MiXCR, one row per CDR3 protein. The data contain 350,000 to 550,000 distinct CDR3 sequences, 26% of them singletons. The chain is built from TRBV6-1 and TRBJ2-1, with 9 bases matching TRBD2. Source material: blood, either unsorted or a sorted T cell fraction (not recorded which). The origin of this receptor is a male donor with ankylosing spondylitis. CDR3 sequence (DNA): TGTGCCAGCAGCCAAGGGACTAGCTGGGACAATGAGCAGTTCTTC. Translating gives CASSQGTSWDNEQFF.